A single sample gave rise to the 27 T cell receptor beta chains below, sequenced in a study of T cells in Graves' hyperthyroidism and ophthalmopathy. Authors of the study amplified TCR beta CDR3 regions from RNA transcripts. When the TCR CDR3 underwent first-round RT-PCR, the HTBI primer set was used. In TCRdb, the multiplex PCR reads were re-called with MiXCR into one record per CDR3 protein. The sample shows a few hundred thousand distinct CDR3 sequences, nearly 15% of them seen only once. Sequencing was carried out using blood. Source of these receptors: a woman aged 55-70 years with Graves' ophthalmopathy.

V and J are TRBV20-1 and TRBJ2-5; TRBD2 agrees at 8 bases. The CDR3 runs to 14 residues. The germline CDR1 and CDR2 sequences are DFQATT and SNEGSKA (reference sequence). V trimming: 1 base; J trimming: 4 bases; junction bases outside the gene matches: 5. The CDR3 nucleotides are TGCAGTGCTAGAGCGAGCGGGAGTGCAGAGACCCAGTACTTC. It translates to CSARASGSAETQYF.

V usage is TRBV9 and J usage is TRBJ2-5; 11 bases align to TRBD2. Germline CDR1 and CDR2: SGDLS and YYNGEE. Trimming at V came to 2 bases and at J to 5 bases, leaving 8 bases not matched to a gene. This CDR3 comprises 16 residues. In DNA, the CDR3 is TGTGCCAGCAGCGTCGGTAGCGGGAGGGCCGGTGAGACCCAGTACTTC. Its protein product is CASSVGSGRAGETQYF.

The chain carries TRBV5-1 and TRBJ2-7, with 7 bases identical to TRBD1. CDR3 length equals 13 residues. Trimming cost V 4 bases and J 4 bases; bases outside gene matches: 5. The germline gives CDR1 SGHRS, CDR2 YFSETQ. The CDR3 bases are TGCGCCAGCAGCCAGGGGACAGTTTACGAGCAGTACTTC. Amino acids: CASSQGTVYEQYF.

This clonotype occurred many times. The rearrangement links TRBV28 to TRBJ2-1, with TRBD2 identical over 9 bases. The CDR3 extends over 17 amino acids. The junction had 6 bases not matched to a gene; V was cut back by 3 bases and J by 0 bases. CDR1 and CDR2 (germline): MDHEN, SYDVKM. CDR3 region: CASSFPLSGSSYNEQFF. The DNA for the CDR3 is TGTGCCAGCAGTTTCCCTCTTAGCGGGAGCTCCTACAATGAGCAGTTCTTC. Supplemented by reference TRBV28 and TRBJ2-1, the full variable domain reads DVKVTQSSRYLVKRTGEKVFLECVQDMDHENMFWYRQDPGLGLRLIYFSYDVKMKEKGDIPEGYSVSREKKERFSLILESASTNQTSMYLCASSFPLSGSSYNEQFFGPGTRLTVL.

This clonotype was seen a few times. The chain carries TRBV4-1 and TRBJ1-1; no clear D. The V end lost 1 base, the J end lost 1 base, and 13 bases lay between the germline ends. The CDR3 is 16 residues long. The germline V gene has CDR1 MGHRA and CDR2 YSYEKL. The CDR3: CASSQVRTRGNTEAFF. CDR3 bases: TGCGCCAGCAGCCAAGTCCGGACCCGAGGGAACACTGAAGCTTTCTTT.

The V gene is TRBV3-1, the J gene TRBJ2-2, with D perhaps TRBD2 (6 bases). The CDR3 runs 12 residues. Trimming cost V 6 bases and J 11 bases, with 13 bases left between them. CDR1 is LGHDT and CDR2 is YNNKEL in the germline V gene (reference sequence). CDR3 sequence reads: CASSLTRGELFF. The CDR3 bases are TGTGCCAGCAGTCTGACTAGGGGCGAGCTGTTTTTT.

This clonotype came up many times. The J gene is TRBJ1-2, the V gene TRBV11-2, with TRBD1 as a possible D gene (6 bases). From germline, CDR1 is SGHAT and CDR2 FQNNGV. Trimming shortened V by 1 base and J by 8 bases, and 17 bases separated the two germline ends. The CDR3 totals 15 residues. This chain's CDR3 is CASSLAPGEVGGYTF. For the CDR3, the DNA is TGTGCCAGCAGCTTAGCCCCAGGGGAAGTAGGGGGCTACACCTTC.

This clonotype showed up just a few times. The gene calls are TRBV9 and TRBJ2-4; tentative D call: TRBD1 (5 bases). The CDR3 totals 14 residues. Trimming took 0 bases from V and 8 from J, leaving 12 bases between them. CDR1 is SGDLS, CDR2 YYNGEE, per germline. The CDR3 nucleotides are TGTGCCAGCAGCGTAGTTGGGGCCCCTGACATTCAGTACTTC. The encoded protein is CASSVVGAPDIQYF.

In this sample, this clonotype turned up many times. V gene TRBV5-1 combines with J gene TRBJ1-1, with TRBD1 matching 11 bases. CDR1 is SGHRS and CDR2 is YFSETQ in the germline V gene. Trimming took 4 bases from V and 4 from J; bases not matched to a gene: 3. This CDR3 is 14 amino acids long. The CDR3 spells CASSPGQGATEAFF. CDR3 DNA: TGCGCCAGCAGCCCTGGACAGGGGGCCACTGAAGCTTTCTTT.

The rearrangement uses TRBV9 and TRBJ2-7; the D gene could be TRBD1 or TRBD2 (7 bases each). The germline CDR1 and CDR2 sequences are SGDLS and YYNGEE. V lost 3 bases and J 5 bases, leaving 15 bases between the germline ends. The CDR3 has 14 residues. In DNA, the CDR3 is TGTGCCAGCAGCGGGCAGGGGGGGGTCCACGAGCAGTACTTC. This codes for CASSGQGGVHEQYF.

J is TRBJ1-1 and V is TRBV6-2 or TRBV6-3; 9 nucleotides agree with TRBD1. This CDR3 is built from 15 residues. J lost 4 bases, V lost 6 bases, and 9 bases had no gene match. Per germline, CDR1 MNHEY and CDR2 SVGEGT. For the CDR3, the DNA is TGTGCCAGCAGAGAGACAGGGGGGCAAGGCACTGAAGCTTTCTTT. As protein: CASRETGGQGTEAFF.

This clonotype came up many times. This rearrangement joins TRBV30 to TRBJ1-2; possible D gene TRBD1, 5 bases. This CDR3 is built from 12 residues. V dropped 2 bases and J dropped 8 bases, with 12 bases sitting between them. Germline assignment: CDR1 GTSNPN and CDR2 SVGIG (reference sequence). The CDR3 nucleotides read TGTGCCTGGAGTCTGGTCCAGGGCGGCTACACCTTC. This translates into CAWSLVQGGYTF.

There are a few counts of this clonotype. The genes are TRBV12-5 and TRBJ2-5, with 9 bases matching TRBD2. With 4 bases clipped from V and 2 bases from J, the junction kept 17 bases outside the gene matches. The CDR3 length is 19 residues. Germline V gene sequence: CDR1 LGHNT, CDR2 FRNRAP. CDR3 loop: CASGSRTLEFLAGQETQYF. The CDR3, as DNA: TGTGCTAGTGGTTCACGGACCCTAGAGTTCCTAGCGGGGCAAGAGACCCAGTACTTC. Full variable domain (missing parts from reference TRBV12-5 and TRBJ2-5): DARVTQTPRHKVTEMGQEVTMRCQPILGHNTVFWYRQTMMQGLELLAYFRNRAPLDDSGMPKDRFSAEMPDATLATLKIQPSEPRDSAVYFCASGSRTLEFLAGQETQYFGPGTRLLVL.

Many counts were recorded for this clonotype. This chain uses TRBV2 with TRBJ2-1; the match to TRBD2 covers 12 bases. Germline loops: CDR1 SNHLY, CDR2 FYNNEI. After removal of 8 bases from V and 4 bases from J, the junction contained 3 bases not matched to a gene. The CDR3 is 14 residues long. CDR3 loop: CASAGTSGYNEQFF. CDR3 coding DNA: TGTGCCAGCGCCGGGACTAGCGGGTACAATGAGCAGTTCTTC.

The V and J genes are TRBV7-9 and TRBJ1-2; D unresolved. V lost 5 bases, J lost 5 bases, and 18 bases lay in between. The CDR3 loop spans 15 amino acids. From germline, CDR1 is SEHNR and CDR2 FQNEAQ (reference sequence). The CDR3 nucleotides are TGTGCCAGCAGCCCCCCAGACACGGACCTTTATGGCTACACCTTC. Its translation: CASSPPDTDLYGYTF.

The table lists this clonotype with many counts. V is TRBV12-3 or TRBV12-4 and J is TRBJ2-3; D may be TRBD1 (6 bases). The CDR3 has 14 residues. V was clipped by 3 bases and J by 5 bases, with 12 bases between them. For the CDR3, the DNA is TGTGCCAGCAGTTTTAAGGCAGGGGTAGATACGCAGTATTTT. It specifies CASSFKAGVDTQYF.

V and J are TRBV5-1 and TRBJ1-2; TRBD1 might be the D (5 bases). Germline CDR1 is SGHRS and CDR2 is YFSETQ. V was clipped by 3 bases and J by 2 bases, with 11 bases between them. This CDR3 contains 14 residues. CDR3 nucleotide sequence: TGCGCCAGCAGCTCGGACACAGCAAACTATGGCTACACCTTC. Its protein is CASSSDTANYGYTF.

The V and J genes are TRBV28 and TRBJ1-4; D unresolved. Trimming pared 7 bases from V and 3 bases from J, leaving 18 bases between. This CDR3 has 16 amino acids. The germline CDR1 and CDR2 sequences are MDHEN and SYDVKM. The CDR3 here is CASTPGKRQANEKLFF. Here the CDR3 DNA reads TGTGCCAGCACCCCCGGGAAGCGACAAGCTAATGAAAAACTGTTTTTT.

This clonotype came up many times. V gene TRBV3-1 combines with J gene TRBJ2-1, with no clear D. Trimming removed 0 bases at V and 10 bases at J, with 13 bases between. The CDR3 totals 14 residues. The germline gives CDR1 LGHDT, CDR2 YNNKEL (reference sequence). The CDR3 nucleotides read TGTGCCAGCAGCCAAGATGTCAACAGTAACGAGCAGTTCTTC. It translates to CASSQDVNSNEQFF.

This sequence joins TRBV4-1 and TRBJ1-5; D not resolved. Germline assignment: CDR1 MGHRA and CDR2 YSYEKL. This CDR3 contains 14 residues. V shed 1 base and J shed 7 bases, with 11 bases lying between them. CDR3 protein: CASSQVRVGQPQHF. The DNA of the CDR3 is TGCGCCAGCAGCCAAGTGAGGGTTGGGCAGCCCCAGCATTTT.

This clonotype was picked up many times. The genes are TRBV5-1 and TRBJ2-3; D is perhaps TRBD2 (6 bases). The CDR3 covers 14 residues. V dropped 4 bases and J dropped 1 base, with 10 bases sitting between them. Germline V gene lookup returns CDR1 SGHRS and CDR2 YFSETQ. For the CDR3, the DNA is TGCGCCAGCAGCCCAGCGGGTCGCACAGATACGCAGTATTTT. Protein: CASSPAGRTDTQYF. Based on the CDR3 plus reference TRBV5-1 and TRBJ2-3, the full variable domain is KAGVTQTPRYLIKTRGQQVTLSCSPISGHRSVSWYQQTPGQGLQFLFEYFSETQRNKGNFPGRFSGRQFSNSRSEMNVSTLELGDSALYLCASSPAGRTDTQYFGPGTRLTVL.

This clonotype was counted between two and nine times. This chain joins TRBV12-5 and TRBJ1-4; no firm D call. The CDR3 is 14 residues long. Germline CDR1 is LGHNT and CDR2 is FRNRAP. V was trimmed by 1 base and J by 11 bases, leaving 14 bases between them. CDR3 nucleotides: TGTGCTAGTGGTTTGGGGTCAACCCGGATTAAACTGTTTTTT. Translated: CASGLGSTRIKLFF.

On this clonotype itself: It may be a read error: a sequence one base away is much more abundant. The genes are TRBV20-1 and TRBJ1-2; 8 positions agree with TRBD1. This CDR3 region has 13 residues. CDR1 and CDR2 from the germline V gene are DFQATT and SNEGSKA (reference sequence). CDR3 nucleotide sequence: TGCAGTGCTACCCCAGGGGGCGCTGATGGCTACGCCTTC. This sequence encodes CSATPGGADGYAF.

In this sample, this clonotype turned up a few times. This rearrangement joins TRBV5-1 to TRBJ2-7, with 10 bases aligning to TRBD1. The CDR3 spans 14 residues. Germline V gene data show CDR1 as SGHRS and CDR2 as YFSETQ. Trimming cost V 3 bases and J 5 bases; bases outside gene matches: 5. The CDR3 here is CASSWGGQGNEQYF. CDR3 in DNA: TGCGCCAGCAGCTGGGGGGGACAGGGGAACGAGCAGTACTTC.

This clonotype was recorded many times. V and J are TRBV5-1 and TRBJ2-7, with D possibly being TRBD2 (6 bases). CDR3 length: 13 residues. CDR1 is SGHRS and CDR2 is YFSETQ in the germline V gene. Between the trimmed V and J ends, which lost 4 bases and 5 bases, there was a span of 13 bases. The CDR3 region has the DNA TGCGCCAGCAGCCCGAGACGGGGGAACGAGCAGTACTTC. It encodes CASSPRRGNEQYF.

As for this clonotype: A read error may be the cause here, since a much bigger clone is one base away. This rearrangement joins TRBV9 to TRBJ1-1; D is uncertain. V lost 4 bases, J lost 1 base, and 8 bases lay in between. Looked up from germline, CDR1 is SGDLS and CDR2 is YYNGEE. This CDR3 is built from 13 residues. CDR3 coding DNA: TGTGCCAGCAGCCTAGACCAGAACACTGAAGCTTTCTTT. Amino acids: CASSLDQNTEAFF. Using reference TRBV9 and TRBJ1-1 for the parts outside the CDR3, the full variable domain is DSGVTQTPKHLITATGQRVTLRCSPRSGDLSVYWYQQSLDQGLQFLIQYYNGEERAKGNILERFSAQQFPDLHSELNLSSLELGDSALYFCASSLDQNTEAFFGQGTRLTVV.

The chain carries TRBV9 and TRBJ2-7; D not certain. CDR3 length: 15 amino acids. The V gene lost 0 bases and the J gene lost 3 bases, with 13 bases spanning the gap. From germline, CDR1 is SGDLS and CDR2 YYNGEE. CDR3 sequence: CASSVGWADYYEQYF. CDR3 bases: TGTGCCAGCAGCGTAGGTTGGGCAGATTACTACGAGCAGTACTTC.